These T cell receptor beta chains were read from a single sample in a study of cytomegalovirus exposure and HLA in healthy donors. Sequencing used immunoSEQ multiplex PCR; TCRdb keeps in-frame clones, though not all of them. Of about 200,000 clones detected, roughly 88% appear once; the ten largest clones hold over 10%. Input material: PBMCs. The receptors shown here come from a woman in her twenties or thirties in good health and CMV-seropositive. Both conserved end residues are trimmed from each CDR3. Each record gives: V gene, clone size, J gene, CDR3 protein. Clone size, where shown, is once, few, many, or a class for clones that have expanded.

V: TRBV28
size: NA
J: TRBJ2-3
CDR3: ASSYTPGTGGDTQY

V: TRBV6-1
size: NA
J: TRBJ2-7
CDR3: ASRGGTSGNYEQY

V: TRBV5-1
size: NA
J: TRBJ2-7
CDR3: ASILGGPGGTYEQY

V: TRBV28
size: NA
J: TRBJ2-6
CDR3: ASSLVEPGANVLT

V: TRBV5-1
size: NA
J: TRBJ2-7
CDR3: ASRLSGSSYEQY

V: TRBV4-1
size: few
J: TRBJ2-1
CDR3: ASSGSGRGNEQF

V: TRBV10-3
size: NA
J: TRBJ2-2
CDR3: AISLGGGINTGELF

V: TRBV27
size: NA
J: TRBJ2-1
CDR3: ATQGLSRGAYNEQF

V: TRBV29-1
size: NA
J: TRBJ2-3
CDR3: SVEKSGRADTQY

V: TRBV6-1
size: NA
J: TRBJ1-1
CDR3: AGLRQGGKAF

V: TRBV9
size: NA
J: TRBJ2-3
CDR3: ASKGAGTDTQY

V: TRBV5-6
size: NA
J: TRBJ2-5
CDR3: ASSLAGVMETQY

V: TRBV25-1
size: NA
J: TRBJ1-4
CDR3: ASTQTGGVEEKLF

V: TRBV9
size: NA
J: TRBJ2-5
CDR3: ASSAGQRQETQY

V: TRBV29-1
size: NA
J: TRBJ2-1
CDR3: SVEDALAAYNEQF

V: TRBV28
size: NA
J: TRBJ1-5
CDR3: ASSTGTGQGDWAQH

V: TRBV15
size: NA
J: TRBJ2-4
CDR3: ATSRSRQGARNIQY

V: TRBV7-6
size: NA
J: TRBJ2-2
CDR3: ASSLGLAGGPGELF

V: TRBV9
size: few
J: TRBJ1-2
CDR3: ASSVGTGSSYT

V: TRBV4-2
size: NA
J: TRBJ2-7
CDR3: ASSQDQETSAYEQY

V: TRBV29-1
size: NA
J: TRBJ2-1
CDR3: SVARKYNEQF

V: TRBV7-6
size: NA
J: TRBJ2-5
CDR3: ASSLAAVAGGRQETQY

V: TRBV29-1
size: once
J: TRBJ2-7
CDR3: SVGGREQGYEQY

V: TRBV5-4
size: NA
J: TRBJ1-1
CDR3: ASSSETGVTEAF

V: TRBV14
size: few
J: TRBJ2-7
CDR3: ASSHLDEQY

V: TRBV5-6
size: NA
J: TRBJ1-2
CDR3: ASSLAGGGLYGYT

V: TRBV28
size: few
J: TRBJ2-1
CDR3: ASSLLRADYNEQF

V: TRBV29-1
size: once
J: TRBJ2-2
CDR3: SVGIGGRTNTGELF

V: TRBV7-9
size: NA
J: TRBJ1-1
CDR3: ASSRGRVNTEAF

V: TRBV27
size: NA
J: TRBJ2-7
CDR3: ASRKGVRNSRNEQY

V: TRBV7-2
size: NA
J: TRBJ1-1
CDR3: ASLKDRVHMNTEAF